Listed below are T cell receptor beta chains from one sample, sequenced in a study of early T cells in non-severe SARS-CoV-2 infection. TCRdb reprocessed the 5' RACE reads via MiXCR and lists one record per CDR3 protein. The sample contains approximately 57,000 distinct CDR3 sequences, around 12% of which appear only once. Sequences were obtained from whole blood. These receptor sequences come from an adult who was a healthcare worker with PCR-confirmed SARS-CoV-2 infection or an uninfected control (not recorded which). Both conserved end residues are part of each CDR3. The D gene is left open where the match is weak. A row's size may be missing; if present it is once, few, many or a size class.

TRBJ2-7 few TRBD1 TRBV5-1 TGCGCCAGCAGCATGACAGGGGACCACGAGCAGTACTTC CASSMTGDHEQYF
TRBJ2-3 . TRBD2 TRBV3-1 TGTGCCAGCAGCCCAACCGGGACTAGAACAGATACGCAGTATTTT CASSPTGTRTDTQYF
TRBJ1-3 many . TRBV2 TGTGCCAGCAGTACTTCAGGGAAGAACACCATATATTTT CASSTSGKNTIYF
TRBJ2-7 . . TRBV2 TGTGCCAGCAGTGAAGGGGGTAGCTGGGGCGAGCAGTACTTC CASSEGGSWGEQYF
TRBJ2-7 . . TRBV6-5 TGTGCCAGCAGGTACGGGGAACTCTCCTACGAGCAGTACTTC CASRYGELSYEQYF
TRBJ1-2 . . TRBV4-2 TGTGCCAGCAGCCGCGATCAGAATAACTATGGCTACACCTTC CASSRDQNNYGYTF
TRBJ2-5 few . TRBV20-1 TGCAGTGCAACCCCCGGCCAAAATCAAGAGACCCAGTACTTC CSATPGQNQETQYF
TRBJ2-2 few TRBD1 TRBV11-2 TGTGCCAGCAGCTTAGAGGGACAGGGTCCCGGGGAGCTGTTTTTT CASSLEGQGPGELFF
TRBJ2-3 . . TRBV20-1 TGCAGTGCTAGTCCCCCGGGGGTCCGTAAAGATACGCAGTATTTT CSASPPGVRKDTQYF
TRBJ2-5 . . TRBV18 TGTGCCAGCTCACCATACACGGAGACCCAGTACTTC CASSPYTETQYF
TRBJ2-7 . . TRBV20-1 TGCAGTGCTTCGGGGGTTACCTACGAGCAGTACTTC CSASGVTYEQYF
TRBJ2-1 few TRBD2 TRBV20-1 TGCAGTGCTAGAGATCAGCGGGGGGGAGGTGAGCAGTTCTTC CSARDQRGGGEQFF
TRBJ2-1 . . TRBV27 TGTGCCAGCAGTACCAGCTCCTACAATGAGCAGTTCTTC CASSTSSYNEQFF
TRBJ2-3 few TRBD2 TRBV20-1 TGCAGTGCTGAGCCCTTTGGAAGCGGGGGGGCAGATACGCAGTATTTT CSAEPFGSGGADTQYF
TRBJ2-3 . TRBD2 TRBV20-1 TGCAGTGCCGAGGCCCTAGCGGGGGCTTTACATACGCAGTATTTT CSAEALAGALHTQYF
TRBJ1-5 . . TRBV6-5 TGTGCCAGCAGTTACTTCCCCAGGGGACCAAATCAGCCCCAGCATTTT CASSYFPRGPNQPQHF
TRBJ2-4 . . TRBV7-9 TGTGCCAGCAGCTCCGGAACAGGGTCAGCCAAAAACATTCAGTACTTC CASSSGTGSAKNIQYF
TRBJ1-5 . . TRBV7-9 TGTGCCAGCAGCTTAGCGGTCGGGAACAATCAGCCCCAGCATTTT CASSLAVGNNQPQHF
TRBJ1-2 . TRBD1 TRBV7-3 TGTGCCAGCAGCCCCGACAGGGGTTATGGCTACACCTTC CASSPDRGYGYTF
TRBJ2-1 many TRBD2 TRBV20-1 TGCAGTGCTAGATATAGCGGGGGGCGCTACAATGAGCAGTTCTTC CSARYSGGRYNEQFF
TRBJ1-2 . . TRBV27 TGTGCCAGCGCGCCGGGGGGAGCTAACTATGGCTACACCTTC CASAPGGANYGYTF
TRBJ2-5 . TRBD2 TRBV29-1 TGCAGCGTCATGTATTTGCCTAGCGGACCCCAAGAGACCCAGTACTTC CSVMYLPSGPQETQYF
TRBJ1-1 . . TRBV30 TGTGCCTGGGTGCTAAGTAACACTGAAGCTTTCTTT CAWVLSNTEAFF
TRBJ1-6 . . TRBV25-1 TGTGCCAGCACTCCCGCAGGGGTCTATAATTCACCCCTCCACTTT CASTPAGVYNSPLHF
TRBJ2-7 . TRBD2 TRBV12-3/TRBV12-4 TGTGCCAGCAGTTTAATAGCGGGGGCCGTTCGGCACGAGCAGTACTTC CASSLIAGAVRHEQYF
TRBJ2-3 many . TRBV7-3 TGTGCCAGCAGCGAGGGGCACTACACAGATACGCAGTATTTT CASSEGHYTDTQYF
TRBJ2-4 few . TRBV3-1 TGTGCCAGCAGCGATCGGGACGGCAAAAACATTCAGTACTTC CASSDRDGKNIQYF
TRBJ1-2 . TRBD1 TRBV29-1 TGCAGCGCCGAAGGGGGCTTCAACTATGGCTACACCTTC CSAEGGFNYGYTF
TRBJ2-1 . TRBD2 TRBV12-3/TRBV12-4 TGTGCCAGCAGTTTATCCGGGAGGGGGGCCGATGAGCAGTTCTTC CASSLSGRGADEQFF
TRBJ1-1 many . TRBV6-6 TGTGCCAGCAGTTCCCTAATGTTGAACTTTCCTGAAGCTTTCTTT CASSSLMLNFPEAFF
TRBJ1-3 . TRBD1 TRBV6-5 TGTGCCAGCAGTTACTCCGGGACAGGGTCAGGAAACACCATATATTTT CASSYSGTGSGNTIYF
TRBJ1-1 many . TRBV30 TGTGCCTGGAGTGTCCAGGGAAACACTGAAGCTTTCTTT CAWSVQGNTEAFF
TRBJ2-3 few . TRBV20-1 TGCAGTGCTAGCCCTTCAGATACGCAGTATTTT CSASPSDTQYF
TRBJ2-2 few . TRBV2 TGTGCCAGCCTTCCTTCGAACACCGGGGAGCTGTTTTTT CASLPSNTGELFF
TRBJ1-2 many . TRBV3-1 TGTGCCAGCAGCCACTCCCTAGGGAACTATGGCTACACCTTC CASSHSLGNYGYTF
TRBJ2-7 many TRBD1 TRBV11-3 TGTGCCAGCAGCTTAGGGACAGGGTTCTCCTACGAGCAGTACTTC CASSLGTGFSYEQYF
TRBJ1-5 many TRBD1 TRBV20-1 TGCAGTGCTAGGGGCGCTCAGGGGGGTTATCAGCCCCAGCATTTT CSARGAQGGYQPQHF
TRBJ2-3 few . TRBV20-1 TGCAGTGCTAGAGGTTTTAAGGGTCCAGATACGCAGTATTTT CSARGFKGPDTQYF
TRBJ2-3 medium-sized . TRBV18 TGTGCCAGCTCACCAGCCGGGGCAAGCACAGATACGCAGTATTTT CASSPAGASTDTQYF
TRBJ2-2 . TRBD2 TRBV9 TGTGCCAGCAGTCCCCCCGGGACTACAACCGGGGAGCTGTTTTTT CASSPPGTTTGELFF
TRBJ1-4 . . TRBV30 TGTGCCTGGAGTACGCTACCTCTGGCGGCTAATGAAAAACTGTTTTTT CAWSTLPLAANEKLFF
TRBJ1-1 . . TRBV11-2 TGTGCCAGCAGCTTTGTCCCGGCTGAAGCTTTCTTT CASSFVPAEAFF
TRBJ2-1 many TRBD2 TRBV9 TGTGCCAGCAGCGTAGAAGCAGCGGGGGGGTACAATGAGCAGTTCTTC CASSVEAAGGYNEQFF
TRBJ2-3 many . TRBV1 TGCACCAGCAGCCAAGCCTGGACTCCCGATCGCGATACGCAGTATTTT CTSSQAWTPDRDTQYF
TRBJ2-7 . TRBD1 TRBV4-1 TGCGCCAGCAGCCTCTCCTGGGGACAGGGCTACGAGCAGTACTTC CASSLSWGQGYEQYF
TRBJ2-1 few TRBD2 TRBV5-1 TGCGCCAGCAGCACAGTAGCGGGGGGGGTCTACAATGAGCAGTTCTTC CASSTVAGGVYNEQFF
TRBJ2-7 . . TRBV20-1 TGCAGTGCTAGAGCGCAGGAGACCTCCTACGAGCAGTACTTC CSARAQETSYEQYF
TRBJ1-5 many . TRBV6-2/TRBV6-3 TGTGCCAGCAGTTACTGGGGATACAATCAGCCCCAGCATTTT CASSYWGYNQPQHF
TRBJ2-1 . TRBD1 TRBV5-1 TGCGCCAGCAGCCCCGGTCGGACAGGGACGGCATCGAGCTCCTACAATGAGCAGTTCTTC CASSPGRTGTASSSYNEQFF
TRBJ2-5 few TRBD1 TRBV9 TGTGCCAGCAGCAAGACCGGGACAGGGCAAGAGACCCAGTACTTC CASSKTGTGQETQYF
TRBJ1-1 few . TRBV30 TGTGCCGGGGATATCGGGGGGAAGAACACTGAAGCTTTCTTT CAGDIGGKNTEAFF
TRBJ2-5 . TRBD1 TRBV7-2 TGTGCCAGCAGGCCCCCGGGACAGGGTGTAGAGACCCAGTACTTC CASRPPGQGVETQYF
TRBJ1-2 few TRBD1 TRBV13 TGTGCCAGCAGCCTCGGGACAGGGTTTCATGGCTACACCTTC CASSLGTGFHGYTF
TRBJ1-6 many TRBD1 TRBV7-9 TGTGCCAGCAGCTCAGGTCGGGACAGGGTCTCTTCACCCCTCCACTTT CASSSGRDRVSSPLHF
TRBJ1-1 . . TRBV19 TGTGCCAGTAGTATGACCGCCTTTAGCACTGAAGCTTTCTTT CASSMTAFSTEAFF
TRBJ2-7 . . TRBV5-6 TGTGCCAGCAGCTTAAGGAACGAGCAGTACTTC CASSLRNEQYF